Listed below are T cell receptor beta chains from one sample, sequenced in a study of long-term antiretroviral therapy in people with HIV. TCRdb's copy holds only in-frame clones and misses some; the assay was immunoSEQ multiplex PCR. The data contain 14,000 or so clones, more than 75% of them seen just once; the ten biggest clones take up roughly 26%. Material: unsorted PBMCs, obtained 3.1 years after starting antiretroviral therapy. The receptor source for this set is a man aged 35-49 years with HIV. Each CDR3 is given with its conserved first and last residue. A D gene is named only where the DNA matches it firmly. A row's size may be missing; if present it is once, few, many or a size class.

j_call d_call clone_size v_call cdr3_nt cdr3_aa
TRBJ1-3 NA NA TRBV5-6 TGTGCCAGCAGCCCCGGGGTCACGAGCTCTGGAAACACCATATATTTT CASSPGVTSSGNTIYF
TRBJ1-2 TRBD1 few TRBV19 TGTGCCAGTAGAGGGACAGGGGAATCATATGGCTACACCTTC CASRGTGESYGYTF
TRBJ1-2 NA few TRBV27 TGTGCCAGCAGTTTATCGTGGGGGCTGAACGGCTACACCTTC CASSLSWGLNGYTF
TRBJ1-1 NA few TRBV5-1 TGCGCCAGCAGCTTAAGGACGGTGAACACTGAAGCTTTCTTT CASSLRTVNTEAFF
TRBJ1-2 NA once TRBV6-1 TGTGCCAGCAGCTTCGACAGCCTCTATGGCTACACCTTC CASSFDSLYGYTF
TRBJ1-1 TRBD1 NA TRBV7-9 TGTGCCAGCAGCTTAGGGACAGGGGAAACTGAAGCTTTCTTT CASSLGTGETEAFF
TRBJ2-1 NA NA TRBV5-4 TGTGCCAGCATCAAAACAGGGAATTACAATGAGCAGTTCTTC CASIKTGNYNEQFF
TRBJ2-4 TRBD1 NA TRBV2 TGTGCCAGCGAAGGTGGGACAGGTAGTAGCGAAAACATTCAGTACTTC CASEGGTGSSENIQYF
TRBJ1-1 NA medium-sized TRBV5-1 TGCGCCAGCATTGAGGGGGGGAGCACTGAAGCTTTCTTT CASIEGGSTEAFF
TRBJ2-1 NA NA TRBV7-9 TGTGCCAGCAGCCGCCGGGACCAGCAGTTCTTC CASSRRDQQFF
TRBJ2-7 NA few TRBV7-2 TGTGCCAGCAGCCCGTCGTCAGGGAACTTTTACGAGCAGTACTTC CASSPSSGNFYEQYF
TRBJ1-5 NA NA TRBV5-5 TGTGCCAGCAGCTTTGCGTTACAGGTCGGCAATCAGCCCCAGCATTTT CASSFALQVGNQPQHF
TRBJ2-7 NA NA TRBV2 TGTGCCAGCAGTCAAACCTACGAGCAGTACTTC CASSQTYEQYF
TRBJ2-2 TRBD1 NA TRBV19 TGTGCCAGTAGTAGGGGGGGACAGGGGGCCGGGGAGCTGTTTTTT CASSRGGQGAGELFF
TRBJ2-5 NA NA TRBV2 TGTGCCAGCACGATTGGGACAAGTCCGAACCAAGAGACCCAGTACTTC CASTIGTSPNQETQYF
TRBJ2-7 TRBD1 NA TRBV13 TGTGCCAGCAGCGAGGACAGGGGGATCTACGAGCAGTACTTC CASSEDRGIYEQYF
TRBJ2-7 TRBD1 NA TRBV5-1 TGCGCCAGCAGCGAATTCGGGACAGCATCCTACGAGCAGTACTTC CASSEFGTASYEQYF
TRBJ2-7 TRBD1 NA TRBV4-2 TGTGCCAGCAGCCAAGTAGGGACAGGTCCCTACGAGCAGTACTTC CASSQVGTGPYEQYF
TRBJ1-2 NA NA TRBV13 TGTGCCAGCAGCTATACCCAGAGTGGCTACACCTTC CASSYTQSGYTF
TRBJ2-6 NA NA TRBV27 TGTGCCAGCACATCTGGGGCCAACGTCCTGACTTTC CASTSGANVLTF
TRBJ2-5 NA NA TRBV4-1 TGCGCCAGCAGCCAAGCAAGGCTGGCAGGCCAAGAGACCCAGTACTTC CASSQARLAGQETQYF
TRBJ2-7 TRBD1 NA TRBV10-3 TGTGCCATCAGTGATGAGGGGGCTGACCGCGAGCAGTACTTC CAISDEGADREQYF
TRBJ2-7 NA NA TRBV5-1 TGCGCCAGCAGCTTGGGGGTGGTCAGCTACGAGCAGTACTTC CASSLGVVSYEQYF
TRBJ1-1 TRBD1 NA TRBV7-3 TGTGCCAGCAGCGACAGGGGGCCCACTGAAGCTTTCTTT CASSDRGPTEAFF
TRBJ1-6 TRBD1 NA TRBV5-4 TGTGCCAGCAGCACTCCGGGACAGGGTAATTCACCCCTCCACTTT CASSTPGQGNSPLHF
TRBJ2-7 TRBD1 NA TRBV14 TGTGCCAGCAGCCACCCCGAACCCGGGACAGGGCCCTACGAGCAGTACTTC CASSHPEPGTGPYEQYF
TRBJ1-1 NA NA TRBV6-5 TGTGCCAGCAGTTACTCGGGGGAGGTTGAAGCTTTCTTT CASSYSGEVEAFF
TRBJ1-2 NA NA TRBV5-1 TGCGCCAGCAGCTTGGGTGCCGGGCAGAACTATGGCTACACCTTC CASSLGAGQNYGYTF
TRBJ2-1 NA NA TRBV9 TGTGCCAGCAGCGTCTGGGGGTTCGTCAGCAATGAGCAGTTCTTC CASSVWGFVSNEQFF
TRBJ1-3 NA NA TRBV7-9 TGTGCCAGCAGCTCCTCGGGGGCCGACTCTGGAAACACCATATATTTT CASSSSGADSGNTIYF
TRBJ2-2 NA NA TRBV5-1 TGCGCCAGCAGCCCCTTGGTTGACGGGGAGCTGTTTTTT CASSPLVDGELFF
TRBJ2-7 NA once TRBV12-5 TGTGCTAGTGGCCCTGGGAGAGGGAGTTCCTACGAGCAGTACTTC CASGPGRGSSYEQYF
TRBJ1-3 NA NA TRBV4-1 TGCGCCAGCAGCCAAGAGACGGCTTTTAGAGGAAACACCATATATTTT CASSQETAFRGNTIYF
TRBJ1-1 NA NA TRBV6-5 TGTGCCAGCAGTTACGGGATGAACACTGAAGCTTTCTTT CASSYGMNTEAFF
TRBJ1-2 NA NA TRBV7-9 TGTGCCAGCAGCTTCGGGACCGCTGACTATGGCTACACCTTC CASSFGTADYGYTF
TRBJ2-5 NA NA TRBV5-4 TGTGCCAGCAGCTATCCGGGACAAGAGACCCAGTACTTC CASSYPGQETQYF
TRBJ2-3 NA NA TRBV28 TGTGCCAGCACCTCGACAGATGGGGTAGATACGCAGTATTTT CASTSTDGVDTQYF
TRBJ2-1 TRBD1 NA TRBV13 TGTGCCAGCAGCCCCCGGGACAGGGGGAAGAATGAGCAGTTCTTC CASSPRDRGKNEQFF
TRBJ1-5 NA NA TRBV7-9 TGTGCCAGCAGCCAACAGGGAAATAGCAATCAGCCCCAGCATTTT CASSQQGNSNQPQHF
TRBJ2-3 NA NA TRBV6-6 TGTGCCAGCAGTTACGGGGATACGCAGTATTTT CASSYGDTQYF
TRBJ1-3 NA few TRBV18 TGTGCCAGCTCACCACGGCAGGAAATGTCCGGAAACACCATATATTTT CASSPRQEMSGNTIYF
TRBJ1-1 TRBD1 NA TRBV4-1 TGCGCCAGCAGCCCCCTGGAGAACAGGGGAGCCGAAGCTTTCTTT CASSPLENRGAEAFF
TRBJ2-7 TRBD1 NA TRBV18 TGTGCCAGCTCACCCGTTGAGACAGGGGAGCGCGAGCAGTACTTC CASSPVETGEREQYF
TRBJ2-2 NA NA TRBV6-5 TGTGCCAGCAGTTACTCACTGAACACCGGGGAGCTGTTTTTT CASSYSLNTGELFF
TRBJ2-2 NA NA TRBV11-3 TGTGCCAGCAGCCGGACCCCTACCGGGGAGCTGTTTTTT CASSRTPTGELFF
TRBJ2-7 TRBD1 NA TRBV6-1 TGTGCCAGCACTACGGGACAGAGCTACGAGCAGTACTTC CASTTGQSYEQYF
TRBJ2-1 NA once TRBV10-3 TGTGCCATCAGTGACACCTTTGGCGGGGCATCCTACAATGAGCAGTTCTTC CAISDTFGGASYNEQFF
TRBJ2-1 TRBD2 NA TRBV6-1 TGTGCCAGCAGGACCGGGACTAGCGGAAACAATGAGCAGTTCTTC CASRTGTSGNNEQFF
TRBJ1-2 NA NA TRBV11-2 TGTGCCAGCAGCGGAGTCGGGCAGGGTGACTATGGCTACACCTTC CASSGVGQGDYGYTF
TRBJ1-3 NA NA TRBV15 TGTGCCACCAGCAGAGATCTGAGTATCCCCATCTCTGGAAACACCATATATTTT CATSRDLSIPISGNTIYF